This T cell receptor beta chain was profiled in a study of blood T cell repertoires in COVID-19. Whole-study context: Nucleic acid was either cDNA or gDNA, and it came from T cells, B-cell-depleted T cells, or PBMCs.

The CDR3 runs to 15 residues. V trimming: 2 bases; J trimming: 9 bases; junction bases outside the gene matches: 12. CDR1 and CDR2 from the germline V gene are SGHNT and YYREEE (reference sequence). Under the authors' procedure: Amplifying reference gene primers gave estimates of nucleated cell counts. Sequenced by immunoSEQ multiplex PCR; TCRdb stores in-frame clones only, minus some. Clone size and the V and J calls come from that table; the DNA yielded D and trimming. The sample contains about 320,000 clones, about nine tenths of which appear only once. Allocation to cohorts depended on clinical history reported by the participants. Donors in Cohort 3 who had recovered were those with two negative PCRs, healthcare professional clearance, or resolution of their symptoms.

Sequenced input: PBMCs or T cells enriched from blood (not recorded which). The genes are TRBV5-4 and TRBJ2-3, with TRBD1 matching over 7 bases. The sequence came from a young woman who had recovered from COVID-19. The DNA of the CDR3 is TGTGCCAGCAGCTTTCTTGACAGGGCGATCAAAACGCAGTATTTT. Its translation is CASSFLDRAIKTQYF.